What follows are 10 T cell receptor beta chains derived from one specimen sequenced in a study of blood T cell repertoires in COVID-19. Clones were read by immunoSEQ multiplex PCR, and TCRdb kept only the in-frame ones, dropping some. The table has roughly 280,000 clones, about 85% seen once. The sequencing sample was made of peripheral blood. The receptors derive from a man younger than 35 with active or convalescent COVID-19.

The rearrangement links TRBV28 to TRBJ1-2, with 7 positions matching TRBD1. The CDR3 runs to 15 residues. V dropped 4 bases and J dropped 0; count of bases not matched to a gene: 5. Germline V CDR1 and CDR2: MDHEN, SYDVKM. Here the CDR3 DNA reads TGTGCCAGCAGTTCCGGGACAGAAGCTAACTATGGCTACACCTTC. Protein product: CASSSGTEANYGYTF.

This chain uses TRBV9 with TRBJ2-7, with D perhaps matching TRBD2 (6 bases). V lost 0 bases, J lost 3 bases, and 16 bases lay in between. CDR1 is SGDLS and CDR2 is YYNGEE in the germline V gene. This CDR3 region has 16 residues. This chain's CDR3 is CASSVDPGVGSYEQYF. Here the CDR3 DNA reads TGTGCCAGCAGCGTAGACCCGGGAGTTGGTAGCTACGAGCAGTACTTC.

The chain employs TRBV30 and TRBJ1-2, with D unresolved. The CDR3 extends over 13 amino acids. CDR1 and CDR2 (germline): GTSNPN, SVGIG (reference sequence). V was pared by 0 bases and J by 5 bases, with 10 bases between. This chain's CDR3 is CAWSVDRGYGYTF. DNA of the CDR3: TGTGCCTGGAGTGTAGATCGGGGTTATGGCTACACCTTC.

J is TRBJ1-2 and V is TRBV6-2 or TRBV6-3; D is perhaps TRBD1 (5 bases). With 5 bases removed from V and 6 bases from J, the gap between germline ends came to 13 bases. Per the germline V gene, CDR1 is MNHEY and CDR2 is SVGEGT. CDR3 length: 13 amino acids. Here the CDR3 DNA reads TGTGCCAGCAGTCTCGGGACTCTTAATGGCTACACCTTC. Amino acid sequence: CASSLGTLNGYTF.

The rearrangement joins TRBV19 to TRBJ2-1; D possibly corresponds to TRBD2 (5 bases). The CDR3 sequence is 15 residues long. Germline V gene sequence: CDR1 LNHDA, CDR2 SQIVND (reference sequence). With 4 bases removed from V and 8 bases from J, the gap between germline ends came to 18 bases. CDR3 coding DNA: TGTGCCAGTAGTAGGGCGCGAACTAGATCGGATGAGCAGTTCTTC. Translated: CASSRARTRSDEQFF.

This rearrangement joins TRBV27 to TRBJ2-2, with a tentative D call TRBD2 (6 bases). Germline V gene lookup returns CDR1 MNHEY and CDR2 SMNVEV (reference sequence). V lost 7 bases and J 3 bases, leaving 15 bases between the germline ends. This CDR3 spans 15 amino acids. CDR3 coding DNA: TGTGCCAGCAACATCGGGGGACCGTACACCGGGGAGCTGTTTTTT. Translated: CASNIGGPYTGELFF.

This clone has only one observation. The chain has TRBV4-3 and TRBJ2-1; D might be TRBD2 (5 bases). There are 14 residues in the CDR3. Trimming removed 1 base from V and 8 bases from J, with 12 bases in between. CDR1 is LGHNA and CDR2 is YSLEER in the germline V gene. CDR3 amino acids: CASSQGPGVYEQFF. The CDR3 DNA follows: TGCGCCAGCAGCCAAGGACCCGGGGTCTATGAGCAGTTCTTC.

The genes are TRBV7-6 and TRBJ2-2; D is perhaps TRBD2 (5 bases). CDR3 size: 15 residues. Trimming removed 2 bases at V and 4 bases at J, with 11 bases between. The V gene's germline CDR1 is SGHVS and CDR2 FNYEAQ. CDR3: CASSLWRASTGELFF. The CDR3 coding sequence is TGTGCCAGCAGCTTATGGCGGGCGAGCACCGGGGAGCTGTTTTTT.

Here the CDR3 reads CASSYSRGGRKDTQYF. The CDR3 nucleotides read TGTGCCAGCAGTTACTCGCGGGGGGGCCGAAAAGATACGCAGTATTTT. This chain links TRBV6-6 with TRBJ2-3, with TRBD2 identical over 9 bases. Looked up from germline, CDR1 is MNHNY and CDR2 is SVGAGI (reference sequence). After removal of 0 bases from V and 5 bases from J, the junction contained 6 bases not matched to a gene. The CDR3 has 16 residues.

This rearrangement joins TRBV28 to TRBJ2-2; no definite D call. This CDR3 region has 15 residues. V lost 5 bases and J lost 1, with 11 bases in between. The germline gives CDR1 MDHEN, CDR2 SYDVKM. CDR3 sequence reads: CASSPSPRNTGELFF. The CDR3 DNA follows: TGTGCCAGCAGTCCGTCACCGCGGAACACCGGGGAGCTGTTTTTT.